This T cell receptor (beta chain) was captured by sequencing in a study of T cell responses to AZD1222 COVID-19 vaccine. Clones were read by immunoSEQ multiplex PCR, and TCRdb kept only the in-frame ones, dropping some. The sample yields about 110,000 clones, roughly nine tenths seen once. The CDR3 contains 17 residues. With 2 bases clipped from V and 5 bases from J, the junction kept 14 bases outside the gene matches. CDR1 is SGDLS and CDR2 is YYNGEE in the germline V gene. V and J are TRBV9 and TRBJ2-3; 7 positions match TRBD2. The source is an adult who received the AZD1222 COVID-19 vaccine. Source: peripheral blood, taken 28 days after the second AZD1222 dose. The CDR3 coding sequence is TGTGCCAGCAGCGTTGGCGGGAGTCAAAATCAGGGAGATACGCAGTATTTT. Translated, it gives CASSVGGSQNQGDTQYF.